These 3 T cell receptor beta chains came from one sample sequenced in a study of response to subunit inactivated influenza vaccine. TCRdb itself ran the RT-PCR reads through MiXCR, one entry per CDR3 protein. This repertoire shows roughly 620,000 distinct CDR3 sequences, 10% to 12% found once; its top ten account for roughly 11%. A further study also used this sample, focusing on T cells expressing NK-cell markers. This second report adds: As the method of synthesis, 5'RACE template switching with UMIs yielded TCR beta cDNA.

Here the sequenced sample was PBMCs from blood, taken on the day of vaccination. The receptors come from a man aged 45-60 years who received an inactivated influenza vaccine.

This clonotype was picked up a small number of times. The genes are TRBV11-1 and TRBJ1-1, with TRBD1 matching 9 bases. The V gene end was trimmed by 0 bases and the J gene end by 1 base; junction bases not matched to a gene: 12. Germline assignment: CDR1 SGHAT and CDR2 FQDESV (reference sequence). This CDR3 is built from 19 residues. The CDR3 loop reads CASSLALFTGQGRNTEAFF. DNA of the CDR3: TGTGCCAGCAGCTTAGCTCTCTTCACGGGACAGGGTAGGAACACTGAAGCTTTCTTT.

This clonotype was recorded at least ten times. V and J are TRBV7-9 and TRBJ2-7; 7 nucleotides agree with TRBD1. The germline V gene encodes CDR1 SEHNR and CDR2 FQNEAQ (reference sequence). This CDR3 comprises 14 residues. The V and J ends lost 5 bases and 6 bases, in that order; junction bases with no gene match: 10. CDR3 in amino acids: CASSPPGTEGEQYF. Here the CDR3 DNA reads TGTGCCAGCAGCCCACCCGGGACAGAAGGCGAGCAGTACTTC. Based on the CDR3 plus reference TRBV7-9 and TRBJ2-7, the full variable domain is DTGVSQNPRHKITKRGQNVTFRCDPISEHNRLYWYRQTLGQGPEFLTYFQNEAQLEKSRLLSDRFSAERPKGSFSTLEIQRTEQGDSAMYLCASSPPGTEGEQYFGPGTRLTVT.

The chain employs TRBV18 and TRBJ2-7; 14 nucleotides align to TRBD2. The CDR3 consists of 16 residues. V was pared by 2 bases and J by 7 bases, with 7 bases of the junction left unmatched. In germline, CDR1 is KGHSH, CDR2 LQKENI. The CDR3, as DNA: TGTGCCAGCTCACCAAGGGGACTAGCGGGAGTTGGGGAGCAGTACTTC. The encoded protein is CASSPRGLAGVGEQYF.